A selection of T cell receptor beta chains follows, all from one sample in a study of blood T cell repertoires in COVID-19. TCRdb's table, derived via immunoSEQ multiplex PCR, lists solely in-frame clones and lacks some. The top ten hold 3.5% to 5% of the sample, which has 190,000 or so clones, approximately 88% seen once. The sample was peripheral blood. These receptors were collected from a woman younger than 45 with acute or convalescent COVID-19. Each CDR3 is given with its conserved first and last residue. The D gene is left open where the match is weak. Clone size is given for some rows only: seen once, a few or many times, or a class if the clone is expanded.

13,NA,TRBJ2-1,NA,TRBV5-1,CASSPGGAREQFF,TGCGCCAGCAGCCCCGGAGGGGCAAGAGAGCAGTTCTTC
12,NA,TRBJ2-7,NA,TRBV27,CASSNTGREQYF,TGTGCCAGCAGTAACACAGGGAGAGAGCAGTACTTC
11,NA,TRBJ2-1,once,TRBV10-3,CAIRAGWEQFF,TGTGCCATCAGAGCAGGATGGGAGCAGTTCTTC
15,NA,TRBJ1-3,NA,TRBV2,CASSERGSSGNTIYF,TGTGCCAGCAGTGAAAGAGGCAGCTCTGGAAACACCATATATTTT
13,TRBD1,TRBJ2-1,NA,TRBV5-4,CASSGWTGDEQFF,TGTGCCAGCAGCGGGTGGACAGGGGATGAGCAGTTCTTC
14,NA,TRBJ2-7,NA,TRBV19,CASSRVAEGGEQYF,TGTGCCAGTAGTAGGGTGGCAGAGGGTGGCGAGCAGTACTTC
15,TRBD2,TRBJ2-7,NA,TRBV5-6,CASSLAPSGRVKQYF,TGTGCCAGCAGCTTGGCACCTAGCGGGAGGGTTAAGCAGTACTTC
13,NA,TRBJ1-2,NA,TRBV10-3,CAISAGDGYGYTF,TGTGCCATCAGTGCAGGGGATGGCTATGGCTACACCTTC
14,TRBD2,TRBJ2-5,NA,TRBV28,CASSFVSGRETQYF,TGTGCCAGCAGTTTTGTTAGCGGGAGAGAGACCCAGTACTTC
15,TRBD1,TRBJ2-2,once,TRBV2,CASGWAGGYTGELFF,TGTGCCAGCGGTTGGGCAGGGGGTTACACCGGGGAGCTGTTTTTT
12,NA,TRBJ2-5,NA,TRBV3-1/TRBV3-2,CASSQAGETQYF,TGTGCCAGCAGCCAAGCGGGAGAGACCCAGTACTTC
14,NA,TRBJ2-5,NA,TRBV6-5,CASRTSPGQETQYF,TGTGCCAGCAGAACAAGCCCGGGCCAAGAGACCCAGTACTTC
14,NA,TRBJ2-7,NA,TRBV19,CASSITPFRDEQYF,TGTGCCAGTAGTATAACCCCCTTCAGGGACGAGCAGTACTTC
13,NA,TRBJ2-7,NA,TRBV2,CASGPGQLYEQYF,TGTGCCAGCGGGCCTGGTCAGCTCTACGAGCAGTACTTC
15,NA,TRBJ2-2,NA,TRBV7-2,CASSLRGTTTGELFF,TGTGCCAGCAGCTTAAGAGGGACAACGACCGGGGAGCTGTTTTTT
16,TRBD1,TRBJ1-5,NA,TRBV5-5,CASSFGRDRTGQPQHF,TGTGCCAGCAGCTTCGGACGGGACAGGACCGGTCAGCCCCAGCATTTT
12,NA,TRBJ2-7,NA,TRBV5-5,CASSLVLYEQYF,TGTGCCAGCAGCTTGGTCCTATACGAGCAGTACTTC
15,NA,TRBJ2-3,NA,TRBV4-2,CASSQGRVKTDTQYF,TGTGCCAGCAGCCAAGGACGGGTTAAAACAGATACGCAGTATTTT
13,NA,TRBJ2-7,NA,TRBV5-1,CASSLVAVAEQYF,TGCGCCAGTAGCTTGGTGGCGGTTGCCGAGCAGTACTTC
13,NA,TRBJ1-1,NA,TRBV9,CASSAGLSTEAFF,TGTGCCAGCAGCGCCGGACTGTCCACTGAAGCTTTCTTT
12,NA,TRBJ2-7,NA,TRBV30,CAWSVAPTYQYF,TGTGCCTGGAGTGTAGCCCCGACTTACCAGTACTTC
13,NA,TRBJ1-1,few,TRBV5-6,CASGTGATTDAFF,TGTGCCAGCGGGACGGGAGCTACCACCGACGCTTTCTTT
14,NA,TRBJ2-7,NA,TRBV9,CASSVGVASYEQYF,TGTGCCAGCAGCGTAGGTGTAGCCTCCTACGAGCAGTACTTC
14,TRBD2,TRBJ2-5,NA,TRBV5-4,CASSLAGVQETQYF,TGTGCCAGCAGCTTAGCGGGAGTTCAAGAGACCCAGTACTTC
15,TRBD1,TRBJ1-1,NA,TRBV5-1,CASSPQGGAYSEAFF,TGCGCCAGCAGCCCTCAAGGGGGCGCGTATTCTGAAGCTTTCTTT
15,TRBD2,TRBJ2-1,NA,TRBV28,CASAGLAEPYNEQFF,TGTGCCAGCGCGGGACTAGCGGAACCTTACAATGAGCAGTTCTTC
15,NA,TRBJ2-1,NA,TRBV10-3,CAIGGLGQTYNEQFF,TGTGCCATCGGTGGTTTAGGACAGACCTACAATGAGCAGTTCTTC
16,TRBD2,TRBJ2-3,NA,TRBV10-1,CASSEGLSGITDTQYF,TGCGCCAGCAGTGAAGGCTTAAGCGGGATCACAGATACGCAGTATTTT
12,TRBD1,TRBJ1-5,NA,TRBV27,CASTGVNQPQHF,TGTGCCAGTACAGGGGTCAATCAGCCCCAGCATTTT
15,TRBD2,TRBJ2-7,NA,TRBV2,CASSSGTSVSYEQYF,TGTGCCAGCAGCAGCGGGACTAGCGTCTCCTACGAGCAGTACTTC
18,TRBD1,TRBJ1-6,few,TRBV28,CASSSGQGGGSYNSPLHF,TGTGCCAGCAGTTCGGGACAGGGGGGAGGCTCCTATAATTCACCCCTCCACTTT
11,TRBD1,TRBJ1-1,NA,TRBV28,CASHDGTVPFF,TGTGCCAGTCACGATGGGACAGTTCCTTTCTTT
16,TRBD1,TRBJ1-1,once,TRBV7-7,CASSLDLSRGQTEAFF,TGTGCTAGCAGCCTCGACCTGAGCAGGGGGCAAACTGAAGCTTTCTTT
13,NA,TRBJ2-1,NA,TRBV21-1,CASKPDLIYEQFF,TGTGCCAGCAAGCCGGACTTAATTTATGAGCAGTTCTTC
11,TRBD2,TRBJ2-1,NA,TRBV11-2,CASSKGLAEFF,TGTGCCAGCAGCAAGGGACTAGCGGAGTTCTTC
11,NA,TRBJ2-1,NA,TRBV30,CAWSIYNEQFF,TGTGCCTGGAGTATATACAATGAGCAGTTCTTC
18,TRBD2,TRBJ2-1,NA,TRBV5-1,CASSFLGLAGGGRDEQFF,TGCGCCAGCAGCTTCTTGGGACTAGCGGGAGGAGGGAGGGATGAGCAGTTCTTC
15,TRBD2,TRBJ2-3,NA,TRBV24-1,CATSDGGGAPDTQYF,TGTGCCACCAGTGATGGGGGGGGAGCCCCAGATACGCAGTATTTT
12,NA,TRBJ2-7,NA,TRBV11-3,CASAAGPYEQYF,TGTGCGTCAGCGGCCGGGCCCTACGAGCAGTACTTC
15,TRBD1,TRBJ1-1,NA,TRBV30,CAWSGTGGVNTEAFF,TGTGCCTGGAGTGGTACAGGGGGGGTGAACACTGAAGCTTTCTTT